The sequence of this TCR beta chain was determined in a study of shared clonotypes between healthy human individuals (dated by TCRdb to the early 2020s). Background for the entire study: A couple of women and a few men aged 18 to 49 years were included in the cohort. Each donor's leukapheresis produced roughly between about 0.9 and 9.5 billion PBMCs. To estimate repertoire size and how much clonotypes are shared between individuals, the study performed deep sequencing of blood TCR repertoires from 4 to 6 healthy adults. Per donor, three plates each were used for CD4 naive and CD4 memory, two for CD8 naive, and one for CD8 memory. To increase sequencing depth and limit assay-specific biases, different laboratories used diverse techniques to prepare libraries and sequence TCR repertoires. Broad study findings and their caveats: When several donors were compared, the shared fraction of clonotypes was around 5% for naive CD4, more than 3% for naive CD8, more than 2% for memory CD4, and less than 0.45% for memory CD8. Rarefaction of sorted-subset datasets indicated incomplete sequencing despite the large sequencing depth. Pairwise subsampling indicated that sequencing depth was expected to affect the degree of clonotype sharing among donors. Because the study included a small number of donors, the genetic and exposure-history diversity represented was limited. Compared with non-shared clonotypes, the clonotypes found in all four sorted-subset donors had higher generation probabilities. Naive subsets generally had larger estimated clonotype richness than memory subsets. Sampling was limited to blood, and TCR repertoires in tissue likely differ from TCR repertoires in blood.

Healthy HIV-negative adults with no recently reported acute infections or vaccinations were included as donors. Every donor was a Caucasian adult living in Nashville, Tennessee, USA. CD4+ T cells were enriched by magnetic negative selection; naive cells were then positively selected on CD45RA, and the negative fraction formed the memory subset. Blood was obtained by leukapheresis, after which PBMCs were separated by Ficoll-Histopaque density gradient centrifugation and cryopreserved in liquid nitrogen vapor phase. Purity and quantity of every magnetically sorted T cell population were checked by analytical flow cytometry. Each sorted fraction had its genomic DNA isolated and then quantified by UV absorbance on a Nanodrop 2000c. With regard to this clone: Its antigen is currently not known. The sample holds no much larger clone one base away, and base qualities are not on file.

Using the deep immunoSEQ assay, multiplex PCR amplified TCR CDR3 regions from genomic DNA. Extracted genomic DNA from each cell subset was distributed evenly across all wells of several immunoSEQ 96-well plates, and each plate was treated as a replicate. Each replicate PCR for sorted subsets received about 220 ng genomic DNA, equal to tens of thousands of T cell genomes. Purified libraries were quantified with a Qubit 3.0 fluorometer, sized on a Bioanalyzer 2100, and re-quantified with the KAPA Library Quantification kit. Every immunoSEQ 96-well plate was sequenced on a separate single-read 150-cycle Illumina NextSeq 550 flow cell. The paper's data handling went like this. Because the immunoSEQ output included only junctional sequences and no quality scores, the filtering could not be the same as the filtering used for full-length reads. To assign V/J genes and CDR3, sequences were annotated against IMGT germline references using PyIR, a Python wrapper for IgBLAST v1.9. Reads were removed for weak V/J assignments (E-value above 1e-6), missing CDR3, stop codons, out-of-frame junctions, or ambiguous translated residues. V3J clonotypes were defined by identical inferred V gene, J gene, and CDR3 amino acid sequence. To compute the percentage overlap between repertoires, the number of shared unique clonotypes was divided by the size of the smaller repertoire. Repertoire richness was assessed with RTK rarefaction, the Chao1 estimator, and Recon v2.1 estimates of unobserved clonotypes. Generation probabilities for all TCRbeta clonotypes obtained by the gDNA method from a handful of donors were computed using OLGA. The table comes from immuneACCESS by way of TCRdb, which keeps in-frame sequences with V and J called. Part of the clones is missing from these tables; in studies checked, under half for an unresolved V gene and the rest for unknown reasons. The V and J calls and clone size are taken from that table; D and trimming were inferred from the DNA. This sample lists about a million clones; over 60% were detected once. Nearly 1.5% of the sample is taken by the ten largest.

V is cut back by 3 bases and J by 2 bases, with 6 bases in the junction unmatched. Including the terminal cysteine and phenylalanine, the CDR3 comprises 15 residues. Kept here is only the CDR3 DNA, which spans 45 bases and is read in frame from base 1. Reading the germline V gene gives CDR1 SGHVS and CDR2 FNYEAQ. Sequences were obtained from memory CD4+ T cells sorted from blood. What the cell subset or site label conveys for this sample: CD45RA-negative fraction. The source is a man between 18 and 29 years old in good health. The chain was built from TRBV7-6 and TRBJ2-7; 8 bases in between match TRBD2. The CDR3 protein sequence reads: CASSLAGGSTYEQYF. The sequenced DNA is TGTGCCAGCAGCTTGGCGGGGGGTTCTACCTACGAGCAGTACTTC.